The clone carrying this T cell receptor (beta chain) has more than one count but fewer than ten. Its antigen is not identified. The CDR3 has 15 amino acids. In germline, CDR1 is SGHAT, CDR2 FQNNGV. V gave up 6 bases and J gave up 6 bases; unmatched junction bases: 8. The entry originates in a study of early T cells in non-severe SARS-CoV-2 infection. Points from the study as a whole: Matching with VDJdb favored anti-spike CD8 responses (missing private and CD4 specificities).

Tagging with unique molecular identifiers was applied to individual cDNA molecules. A single record per CDR3 protein comes from TCRdb applying MiXCR to the 5' RACE reads. The sample includes nearly 60,000 distinct CDR3 sequences, about 13% of them seen just once. This TCR was sampled from an adult who was a healthcare worker with PCR-confirmed SARS-CoV-2 infection or an uninfected control (not recorded which). J is TRBJ2-7 and V is TRBV11-2; 13 bases match TRBD2. Sequences were obtained from whole blood. The CDR3 DNA reads TGTGCCAGCAGTCCACTAGCGGGGGGGCCGGGCGAGCAGTACTTC. It is translated as CASSPLAGGPGEQYF.